This record concerns one TCR beta chain sequence. The sample originates from a study of chronic HIV infection and antiretroviral therapy. With 2 bases removed from V and 3 bases from J, the gap between germline ends came to 10 bases. The V gene's germline CDR1 is MDHEN and CDR2 SYDVKM. The CDR3 totals 14 residues. One entry per CDR3 protein, called by TCRdb with MiXCR from the 5' RACE reads. The sample carries some 43,000 distinct CDR3 sequences, about 18% recorded once. The receptor was isolated from an adult who had HIV and had not received antiretroviral therapy, or was an uninfected healthy control (not recorded which). The chain combines TRBV28 with TRBJ1-1, with D possibly matching TRBD1 (6 bases). Sample: peripheral blood. The CDR3 region has the DNA TGTGCCAGCAGTTTAACAGGGCTCCACACTGAAGCTTTCTTT. Translation: CASSLTGLHTEAFF.